Many counts were recorded for the clone carrying this T cell receptor beta chain. Its target is unknown. Previously described methods and listed TCR primers produced bulk TCR libraries. TCRdb ran MiXCR on the PCR reads and lists one entry per CDR3 protein. This table holds about 640,000 distinct CDR3 sequences, just under 20% found once. CDR1 and CDR2 (germline): MNHNY, SVGAGI (reference sequence). The CDR3 contains 15 residues. The V segment lost 6 bases and the J segment 0 bases; nucleotides outside the gene matches: 6. These data are taken from a study of molecular identifiers for immune sequencing clone quantification. Study outcomes and limitations: Spiked Jurkat TCR RNA equal to one cell could reportedly be picked out among 1 million or so naive cells.

For naive CD8 T cells, sorting used the CD8+CD4-CCR7+CD45RA+ phenotype. The specimen sequenced was naive CD8+ T cells from blood, with Jurkat cell RNA spiked in. Described subset: FACS-sorted CD8+CD4-CCR7+CD45RA+ naive T cells. This receptor was taken from a human donor in good health. Some libraries in this study had Jurkat cell RNA spiked in. V gene TRBV6-6 combines with J gene TRBJ2-5; 8 bases map to TRBD1. CDR3 DNA sequence: TGTGCCAGCAGGCGGGACAGGCACGACCAAGAGACCCAGTACTTC. This translates into CASRRDRHDQETQYF.